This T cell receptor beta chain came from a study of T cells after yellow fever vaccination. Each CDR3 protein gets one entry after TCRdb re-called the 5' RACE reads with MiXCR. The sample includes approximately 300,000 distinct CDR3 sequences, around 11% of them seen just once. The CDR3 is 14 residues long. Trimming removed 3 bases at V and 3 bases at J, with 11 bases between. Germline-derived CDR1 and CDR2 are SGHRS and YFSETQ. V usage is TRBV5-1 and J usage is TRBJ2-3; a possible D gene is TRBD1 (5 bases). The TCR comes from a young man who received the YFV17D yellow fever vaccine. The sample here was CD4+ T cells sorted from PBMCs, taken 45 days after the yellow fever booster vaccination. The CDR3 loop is CASSSLPGTDTQYF. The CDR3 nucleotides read TGCGCCAGCAGCTCCCTCCCAGGGACAGATACGCAGTATTTT.